Reported below is one T cell receptor (beta chain). Individuals who donated were healthy Caucasians from Russia aged roughly 6 to 100. Isolating PBMCs gave at least 7 million of these cells per sample. This specimen belongs to a study of blood T cells in healthy people across ages. This CDR3 contains 16 residues. Germline loops: CDR1 MNHEY, CDR2 SVGEGT. V lost 2 bases to trimming and J lost 7 bases; unmatched junction nucleotides: 13. A second PCR, run for about 7 to 11 cycles, used a sample-barcoded 5' primer plus a J-beta primer mix. TCRdb ran MiXCR on the 5' RACE reads and lists one entry per CDR3 protein. The sample lists hundreds of thousands of distinct CDR3 sequences; 58% were seen once.

The chain combines TRBV6-2 or TRBV6-3 with TRBJ2-7; TRBD1 matches 8 bases. The sequencing input was blood. This clonotype was sampled from a man aged 25 to 40 in good health. In DNA form, the CDR3 reads TGTGCCAGCAGTTACCCCGACAGGGGTCATCCAGGGGAGCAGTACTTC. It yields the protein CASSYPDRGHPGEQYF.